This record concerns one T cell receptor beta chain sequence. Antigen: not known. V gave up 6 bases and J gave up 4 bases, with 18 bases separating them. Germline-derived CDR1 and CDR2 are SGHTA and FQGNSA. The CDR3 spans 15 residues. Libraries were prepared by immunoSEQ multiplex PCR; TCRdb keeps only in-frame clonotypes and omits some of them. The table shows approximately 300,000 clones, with roughly 85% occurring only once. The data are from a study of cytomegalovirus exposure and HLA in healthy donors. Study-level results: According to a subsequent analysis, TCR clusters from the first cohort were inclined to appear together in the 130 or so validation repertoires. Reportedly, cytomegalovirus status was diagnosed with high sensitivity and specificity. The study flagged 150 to 200 TCR beta chains as cytomegalovirus-associated. The CMV antigen specificity of three CMV-associated chains was confirmed through in vitro analysis.

Input material: PBMCs. The source is a woman aged 18-35 years in good health and CMV-seronegative. This chain connects TRBV7-2 to TRBJ1-1, with no clear D. The CDR3 DNA sequence: TGTGCCAGCAGAACCGGGTTCGGGGTCGGCACTGAAGCTTTCTTT. Its translation is CASRTGFGVGTEAFF.